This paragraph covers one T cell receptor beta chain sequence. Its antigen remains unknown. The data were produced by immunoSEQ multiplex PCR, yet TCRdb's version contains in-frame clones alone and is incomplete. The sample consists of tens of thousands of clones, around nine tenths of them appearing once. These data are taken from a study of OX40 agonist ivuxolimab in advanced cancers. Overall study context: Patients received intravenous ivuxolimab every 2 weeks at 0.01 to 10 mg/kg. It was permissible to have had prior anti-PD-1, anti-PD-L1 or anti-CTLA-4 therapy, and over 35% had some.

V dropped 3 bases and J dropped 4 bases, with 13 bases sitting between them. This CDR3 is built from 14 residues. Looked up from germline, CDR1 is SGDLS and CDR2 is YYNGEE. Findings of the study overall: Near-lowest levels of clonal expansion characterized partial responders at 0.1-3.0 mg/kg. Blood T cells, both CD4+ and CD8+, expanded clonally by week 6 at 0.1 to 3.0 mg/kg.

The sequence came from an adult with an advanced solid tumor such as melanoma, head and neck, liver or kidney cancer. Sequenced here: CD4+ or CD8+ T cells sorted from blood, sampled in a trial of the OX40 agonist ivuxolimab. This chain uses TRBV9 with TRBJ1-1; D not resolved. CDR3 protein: CASSGGRRGTEAFF. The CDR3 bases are TGTGCCAGCAGCGGAGGCCGGCGGGGCACTGAAGCTTTCTTT.